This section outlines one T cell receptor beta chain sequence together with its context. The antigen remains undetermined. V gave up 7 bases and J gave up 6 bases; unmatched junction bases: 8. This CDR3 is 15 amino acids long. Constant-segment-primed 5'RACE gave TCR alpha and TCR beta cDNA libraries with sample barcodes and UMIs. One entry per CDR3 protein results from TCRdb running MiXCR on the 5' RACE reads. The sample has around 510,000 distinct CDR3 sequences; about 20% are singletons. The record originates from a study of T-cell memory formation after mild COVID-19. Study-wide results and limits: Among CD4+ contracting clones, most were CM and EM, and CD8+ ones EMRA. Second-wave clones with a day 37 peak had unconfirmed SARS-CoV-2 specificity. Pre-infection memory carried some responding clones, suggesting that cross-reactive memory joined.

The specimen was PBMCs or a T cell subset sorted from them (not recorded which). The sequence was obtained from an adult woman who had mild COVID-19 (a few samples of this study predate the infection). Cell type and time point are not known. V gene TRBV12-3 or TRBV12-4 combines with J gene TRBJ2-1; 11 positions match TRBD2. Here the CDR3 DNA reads TGTGCCAGCACCACTAGCGGGAGAGATTGCAATGAGCAGTTCTTC. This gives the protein CASTTSGRDCNEQFF.